This T cell receptor (beta chain) was documented in a study of relationships among human T cell subsets. Semiquantitative ARM-PCR amplified T cell receptor alpha and beta CDR3 regions from mRNA. ARM-PCR used tagged nested gene-specific primers, then communal superprimers for exponential amplification. A single record per CDR3 protein comes from TCRdb applying MiXCR to the multiplex PCR reads. This table has approximately 4,500 distinct CDR3 sequences, roughly 74% appearing once. CDR3 length: 15 amino acids. V was pared by 6 bases and J by 2 bases, with 17 bases between. Germline V gene sequence: CDR1 SNHLY, CDR2 FYNNEI.

The chain employs TRBV2 and TRBJ2-7; a possible D gene is TRBD2 (5 bases). Sequences were obtained from total T cells sorted from blood. The TCR sequence derives from a man aged 35 to 55 in good health. The CDR3: CASRSFVAGPYEQYF. The CDR3 bases are TGTGCCAGCAGAAGTTTCGTGGCGGGTCCCTACGAGCAGTACTTC.